One and the same sample provided the 17 T cell receptor beta chains below, sequenced in a study of T cell responses to AZD1222 COVID-19 vaccine. Using immunoSEQ multiplex PCR, the repertoire was profiled, and TCRdb retains in-frame clones only, with some absent. The data contain approximately 60,000 clones, about 74% of them seen just once; the ten biggest clones take up around 15%. Specimen: peripheral blood, collected on day 0 of AZD1222 vaccination. All receptors derive from an adult in good health.

The CDR3 region has the DNA TGTGCCTGGAGTGTACAGGGAGGGGGGTATCGAGGAGCTTTCTTT. This codes for CAWSVQGGGYRGAFF. This chain joins TRBV30 and TRBJ1-1; weak D call: TRBD1 (6 bases). V was cut by 0 bases and J by 10 bases, with 21 bases left in between. The CDR3 runs 15 residues. CDR1 and CDR2 from the germline V gene are GTSNPN and SVGIG (reference sequence).

The chain links TRBV6-2 or TRBV6-3 to TRBJ2-7; 11 bases match TRBD1. The germline V gene encodes CDR1 MNHEY and CDR2 SVGEGT. The CDR3 is 15 amino acids. Unmatched junction bases numbered 6, after V lost 3 bases and J lost 5 bases. CDR3 region: CASSYSPGQGDEQYF. The CDR3 DNA reads TGTGCCAGCAGTTATTCGCCGGGACAGGGGGACGAGCAGTACTTC.

Of note for this clone: The sample carries other DNA sequences with the same CDR3. The V gene is TRBV5-5, the J gene TRBJ1-5; 9 bases match TRBD1. V shed 5 bases and J 4 bases; nucleotides not matched to a gene: 7. The CDR3 runs to 15 residues. Germline CDR1 and CDR2: SGHKS and YYEKEE (reference sequence). The CDR3: CASSLGTGPNQPQHF. The CDR3 DNA sequence: TGTGCCAGCAGTCTGGGGACAGGGCCGAATCAGCCCCAGCATTTT.

The rearrangement joins TRBV15 to TRBJ2-3, with TRBD2 matching over 14 bases. Per germline, CDR1 LNHNV and CDR2 YYDKDF (reference sequence). The J segment lost 1 base and the V segment lost 0 bases, leaving 6 bases of the junction unmatched. The CDR3 consists of 19 residues. The CDR3 loop reads CATSRDNLGLAGGTDTQYF. Here the CDR3 DNA reads TGTGCCACCAGCAGAGATAATTTGGGACTAGCGGGGGGCACAGATACGCAGTATTTT.

The chain is built from TRBV14 and TRBJ1-1; the D is unclear. Trimming stripped 4 bases from V and 4 bases from J, with 16 bases between. Germline loops: CDR1 SGHDN, CDR2 FVKESK. The CDR3 loop spans 15 amino acids. DNA of the CDR3: TGTGCCAGCAGCCTGATTTCCGGGTTCGGCACTGAAGCTTTCTTT. This gives the protein CASSLISGFGTEAFF. The variable domain in full, with the rest retrieved from reference TRBV14 and TRBJ1-1, is EAGVTQFPSHSVIEKGQTVTLRCDPISGHDNLYWYRRVMGKEIKFLLHFVKESKQDESGMPNNRFLAERTGGTYSTLKVQPAELEDSGVYFCASSLISGFGTEAFFGQGTRLTVV.

The chain has TRBV7-2 and TRBJ1-5; D call uncertain. V was clipped by 0 bases and J by 1 base, with 4 bases between them. The germline CDR1 and CDR2 sequences are SGHTA and FQGNSA. The CDR3 covers 14 residues. The DNA of the CDR3 is TGTGCCAGCAGCTTAGCGCGGAGCAATCAGCCCCAGCATTTT. It specifies CASSLARSNQPQHF.

This clone was seen a few times. The chain recombines TRBV2 with TRBJ1-2; D ambiguous. This CDR3 is 11 amino acids long. Trimming stripped 6 bases from V and 8 bases from J, with 10 bases between. Per germline, CDR1 SNHLY and CDR2 FYNNEI. Here the CDR3 reads CASRTQKGYTF. Written as DNA, the CDR3 is TGTGCCAGCAGGACACAGAAGGGCTACACCTTC.

The CDR3 here is CASSYKGQGNYGYTF. In DNA, the CDR3 is TGTGCCAGCAGTTACAAGGGACAGGGGAACTATGGCTACACCTTC. The chain is built from TRBV6-5 and TRBJ1-2; 10 nucleotides line up with TRBD1. V was pared by 2 bases and J by 2 bases, with 2 bases of the junction left unmatched. There are 15 residues in the CDR3. Looked up from germline, CDR1 is MNHEY and CDR2 is SVGAGI.

The chain couples TRBV6-5 to TRBJ1-2; weak D call: TRBD1 (5 bases). The germline gives CDR1 MNHEY, CDR2 SVGAGI. Deletions cut 0 bases from V and 2 bases from J, with 13 bases between. The CDR3 sequence is 16 residues long. DNA for the CDR3: TGTGCCAGCAGTTACTCGTGGGGGGGTACGAACTATGGCTACACCTTC. This translates into CASSYSWGGTNYGYTF.

This clone was observed once. The chain links TRBV13 to TRBJ2-3, with D possibly being TRBD2 (5 bases). CDR3 length equals 17 residues. Germline V lookup: CDR1 PRHDT, CDR2 FYEKMQ (reference sequence). The V gene lost 2 bases and the J gene lost 1 base, with 16 bases spanning the gap. Here the CDR3 reads CASSLINAGGRTDTQYF. CDR3 nucleotide sequence: TGTGCCAGCAGCTTAATTAACGCGGGCGGGCGCACAGATACGCAGTATTTT.

The chain uses TRBV12-3 or TRBV12-4 and TRBJ2-5; D ambiguous. The CDR3 runs 11 residues. Trimming cost V 5 bases and J 5 bases, with 6 bases left between them. CDR3 in DNA: TGTGCCAGCAGTCAGCTCGAGACCCAGTACTTC. Protein: CASSQLETQYF.

The rearrangement links TRBV18 to TRBJ2-7; 10 bases map to TRBD1. Germline V gene sequence: CDR1 KGHSH, CDR2 LQKENI. V trimming: 0 bases; J trimming: 4 bases; junction bases outside the gene matches: 6. The CDR3 contains 16 residues. The CDR3 here is CASSPPSGQGSYEQYF. CDR3 DNA: TGTGCCAGCTCACCACCTTCGGGACAGGGGTCGTACGAGCAGTACTTC.

The V gene is TRBV6-6, the J gene TRBJ2-1; 8 bases map to TRBD2. Per germline, CDR1 MNHNY and CDR2 SVGAGI (reference sequence). There are 14 residues in the CDR3. V dropped 2 bases and J dropped 4; count of bases not matched to a gene: 1. The CDR3 bases are TGTGCCAGCAGTTACGCGGGGGGATACAATGAGCAGTTCTTC. It specifies CASSYAGGYNEQFF.

V gene TRBV4-1 combines with J gene TRBJ1-1; D possibly corresponds to TRBD1 (5 bases). Trimming shortened V by 4 bases and J by 1 base, and 10 bases separated the two germline ends. This CDR3 contains 14 residues. CDR1 is MGHRA and CDR2 is YSYEKL in the germline V gene. CDR3 bases: TGCGCCAGCAGCCTAGAGACAGCGAACACTGAAGCTTTCTTT. It specifies CASSLETANTEAFF.

The gene calls are TRBV7-9 and TRBJ2-1, with D possibly matching TRBD2 (5 bases). Germline V lookup: CDR1 SEHNR, CDR2 FQNEAQ (reference sequence). The CDR3 extends over 14 amino acids. Trimming removed 1 base from V and 4 bases from J, with 8 bases in between. The CDR3 region has the DNA TGTGCCAGCAGCTTAGGGACTGTTTACAATGAGCAGTTCTTC. Its translation: CASSLGTVYNEQFF.

A remark on this clone: This sample includes further DNA sequences coding for the same CDR3. The chain joins TRBV3-1 (or the pseudogene TRBV3-2) to TRBJ1-4; D possibly corresponds to TRBD1 (6 bases). The germline V and J ends were trimmed by 1 base and 13 bases, with 13 bases remaining between them. This CDR3 has 13 residues. Germline CDR1 LGHDT, CDR2 YNNKEL (reference sequence). CDR3: CASSQGEGVGLFF. The CDR3 region has the DNA TGTGCCAGCAGCCAAGGAGAGGGGGTGGGACTGTTTTTT.

This clone was counted a single time. The CDR3: CASSEARTSEQFF. The CDR3 DNA follows: TGTGCCAGCAGTGAAGCGCGGACTAGCGAGCAGTTCTTC. V and J are TRBV2 and TRBJ2-1; 8 bases line up with TRBD2. The V and J ends lost 0 bases and 10 bases, in that order; junction bases with no gene match: 2. The CDR3 contains 13 residues. Germline V gene data show CDR1 as SNHLY and CDR2 as FYNNEI.